The 23 T cell receptor beta chains reported below all come from one sample, sequenced in a study. Each CDR3 protein gets one entry after TCRdb re-called the 5' RACE reads with MiXCR. The table records around 9,100 distinct CDR3 sequences, 60% of them present only once. The specimen was tumor-infiltrating memory CD4+ T cells sorted from the breast tumor. Subset noted: memory CD4+ T cells, CD4+CD45RO+CD25-. The receptors here all came from a female donor with breast cancer.

CDR3 sequence: CASSFAGGYEQYF. CDR3 sequence (DNA): TGTGCCAGCAGCTTCGCGGGGGGCTACGAGCAGTACTTC. This sequence joins TRBV7-9 and TRBJ2-7, with 8 bases matching TRBD2. V shed 3 bases and J 3 bases; nucleotides not matched to a gene: 1. Per the germline V gene, CDR1 is SEHNR and CDR2 is FQNEAQ (reference sequence). The length of the CDR3 is 13 residues.

This chain uses TRBV29-1 with TRBJ1-1; D is uncertain. The length of the CDR3 is 11 residues. Per germline, CDR1 SQVTM and CDR2 ANQGSEA. Trimming removed 4 bases at V and 8 bases at J, with 11 bases between. CDR3 loop: CSVGTTGEAFF. In DNA form, the CDR3 reads TGCAGCGTTGGGACGACCGGAGAAGCTTTCTTT.

The chain couples TRBV12-3 or TRBV12-4 to TRBJ2-1; TRBD2 agrees at 11 bases. There are 13 residues in the CDR3. Germline trimming cut 11 bases from V and 3 bases from J; bases unmatched to any gene: 3. The CDR3 here is CASSGGFYNEQFF. The CDR3 DNA reads TGTGCCTCTAGCGGGGGGTTCTACAATGAGCAGTTCTTC.

This clonotype appeared once. The rearrangement links TRBV7-6 to TRBJ2-1; maybe TRBD1 (5 bases). The CDR3 sequence is 16 residues long. From germline, CDR1 is SGHVS and CDR2 FNYEAQ. Trimming removed 0 bases at V and 3 bases at J, with 12 bases between. The DNA for the CDR3 is TGTGCCAGCAGCTTAGCGGGGCCGCCCGTCTACAATGAGCAGTTCTTC. Translating it yields CASSLAGPPVYNEQFF.

DNA of the CDR3: TGCGCCAGCAGCCCCATGACAGGGAATGAGCAGTTCTTC. Encoded protein: CASSPMTGNEQFF. V usage is TRBV5-1 and J usage is TRBJ2-1, with 7 bases that match TRBD1. The junction had 5 bases not matched to a gene; V was cut back by 4 bases and J by 7 bases. The CDR3 consists of 13 residues. Germline V gene sequence: CDR1 SGHRS, CDR2 YFSETQ.

This chain uses TRBV5-6 with TRBJ2-2; a weak D match, TRBD2 (6 bases). The CDR3 runs 14 residues. The germline V gene has CDR1 SGHDT and CDR2 YYEEEE. Trimming removed 5 bases from V and 4 bases from J, with 12 bases in between. This CDR3 is CASSAGLITGELFF. CDR3 coding DNA: TGTGCCAGCAGTGCGGGACTTATCACCGGGGAGCTGTTTTTT.

By share, this clonotype ranks as large. The chain is built from TRBV29-1 and TRBJ1-2; D gene ambiguous. Germline V gene lookup returns CDR1 SQVTM and CDR2 ANQGSEA. Between the trimmed V and J ends, which lost 8 bases and 8 bases, there was a span of 15 bases. The CDR3 contains 11 residues. In nucleotides, the CDR3 is TGCAGCATGACGGTTGGTGCCGGCTACACCTTC. It yields the protein CSMTVGAGYTF.

The chain is built from TRBV12-3 or TRBV12-4 and TRBJ2-3, with 13 nucleotides matching TRBD2. V trimming: 6 bases; J trimming: 5 bases; junction bases outside the gene matches: 8. The CDR3 consists of 16 residues. CDR3 sequence: CASSPTSGGSGDTQYF. CDR3 DNA sequence: TGTGCCAGCAGCCCGACTAGCGGGGGGTCGGGAGATACGCAGTATTTT.

This clonotype was seen a few times. This rearrangement joins TRBV4-1 to TRBJ1-1, with a weak D call TRBD1 (5 bases). This CDR3 region has 15 residues. Per the germline V gene, CDR1 is MGHRA and CDR2 is YSYEKL. Deletions cut 0 bases from V and 5 bases from J, with 13 bases between. The CDR3 DNA follows: TGCGCCAGCAGCCAAGAAATAAGCAGGGCGACTGAAGCTTTCTTT. Translating it yields CASSQEISRATEAFF.

The chain combines TRBV12-3 or TRBV12-4 with TRBJ2-1, with D possibly matching TRBD1 (6 bases). The CDR3 loop spans 15 amino acids. The V end was cut by 7 bases, the J end by 7 bases, with 20 bases between. DNA of the CDR3: TGTGCCAGCACCGAGAGGGGGATTCTAAGGAATGAGCAGTTCTTC. Translating it yields CASTERGILRNEQFF.

This clonotype was observed a few times. This chain links TRBV7-8 with TRBJ2-5; D is unclear. V gave up 7 bases and J gave up 4 bases, with 13 bases separating them. Germline V gives CDR1 SGHVS, CDR2 FQNEAQ. This CDR3 comprises 13 residues. This CDR3 is CASILSLGETQYF. The CDR3 DNA reads as TGTGCCAGCATCCTAAGCCTCGGAGAGACCCAGTACTTC.

The V and J genes are TRBV20-1 and TRBJ2-3; possibly TRBD2 for D (6 bases). The CDR3 sequence is 16 residues long. V dropped 0 bases and J dropped 1 base, with 14 bases sitting between them. Germline assignment: CDR1 DFQATT and CDR2 SNEGSKA (reference sequence). The CDR3 sequence is CSARDSSVEGTDTQYF. The CDR3 DNA is TGCAGTGCTAGAGATTCTAGCGTGGAGGGCACAGATACGCAGTATTTT.

This chain links TRBV7-8 with TRBJ2-5, with 8 bases matching TRBD1. The CDR3 extends over 15 amino acids. Germline V gene data show CDR1 as SGHVS and CDR2 as FQNEAQ. With 5 bases clipped from V and 4 bases from J, the junction kept 9 bases outside the gene matches. In DNA form, the CDR3 reads TGTGCCAGCAGCAAAACCCCACAGGGGGGAGAGACCCAGTACTTC. It is translated as CASSKTPQGGETQYF.

V gene TRBV7-9 combines with J gene TRBJ2-1; perhaps D is TRBD1 or TRBD2 (5 bases each). Germline-derived CDR1 and CDR2 are SEHNR and FQNEAQ (reference sequence). The CDR3 is 15 amino acids. Trimming cost V 0 bases and J 4 bases, with 10 bases left between them. DNA for the CDR3: TGTGCCAGCAGCTTAGCGGGACCGCTGTACAATGAGCAGTTCTTC. Encoded protein: CASSLAGPLYNEQFF.

V is TRBV6-5 and J is TRBJ2-2, with D uncertain. The CDR3 has 14 amino acids. Trimming left V 7 bases short and J 1 base short, with 10 bases between. Germline assignment: CDR1 MNHEY and CDR2 SVGAGI. The CDR3 DNA reads TGTGCCAGCAAAGGCCACGGGAACACCGGGGAGCTGTTTTTT. Amino acid sequence: CASKGHGNTGELFF.

This clonotype was seen more than once but under ten times. The rearrangement joins TRBV5-6 to TRBJ1-2; D is ambiguous. V dropped 4 bases and J dropped 4 bases, with 17 bases sitting between them. Germline CDR1 reads SGHDT; CDR2 reads YYEEEE. This CDR3 has 15 residues. CDR3 region: CASSPANPASYGYTF. Here the CDR3 DNA reads TGTGCCAGCAGCCCTGCAAATCCAGCGAGCTATGGCTACACCTTC.

As concerns this clonotype: At one boundary the junction diverges from the germline segment, which might be a read error. J is TRBJ1-1 and V is TRBV11-1, with no clear D. Germline CDR1 is SGHAT and CDR2 is FQDESV (reference sequence). The CDR3 has 14 amino acids. CDR3 bases: TGTGCCAGCAGCTTAGCGCATTCGGGCACTGAAGCTTCCTTT. It specifies CASSLAHSGTEASF.

The V and J genes are TRBV6-6 and TRBJ2-7; D might be TRBD1 (5 bases). The V gene's germline CDR1 is MNHNY and CDR2 SVGAGI (reference sequence). Trimming removed 5 bases from V and 2 bases from J, with 10 bases in between. CDR3 size: 13 residues. The CDR3, as DNA: TGTGCCAGCAGTCCTGGACATACCTACGAGCAGTACGTC. Translated: CASSPGHTYEQYV.

This clonotype was counted between two and nine times. The chain combines TRBV19 with TRBJ1-5; no reliable D call. Per germline, CDR1 LNHDA and CDR2 SQIVND (reference sequence). The CDR3 runs 13 residues. V lost 1 base and J lost 3, with 4 bases in between. CDR3 region: CASSIGFNQPQHF. The CDR3 DNA sequence: TGTGCCAGTAGTATAGGATTCAATCAGCCCCAGCATTTT.

This clonotype was observed a few times. The genes are TRBV7-9 and TRBJ2-7, with D hard to call. The length of the CDR3 is 11 residues. V lost 1 base and J lost 12, with 10 bases in between. In germline, CDR1 is SEHNR, CDR2 FQNEAQ (reference sequence). The CDR3 coding sequence is TGTGCCAGCAGCTTAGGAGGCCAGTGGTACTTC. This codes for CASSLGGQWYF.

This clonotype turned up a few times. The chain uses TRBV5-1 and TRBJ2-7, with D perhaps matching TRBD1 (5 bases). Germline CDR1 reads SGHRS; CDR2 reads YFSETQ. V lost 4 bases and J 0 bases, leaving 8 bases between the germline ends. CDR3 size: 13 residues. CDR3 DNA: TGCGCCAGCAGCCAACAGGTCTCCTACGAGCAGTACTTC. It codes for CASSQQVSYEQYF.

The V gene is TRBV20-1, the J gene TRBJ1-1; perhaps TRBD1 as D (5 bases). Germline loops: CDR1 DFQATT, CDR2 SNEGSKA (reference sequence). Trimming removed 0 bases at V and 5 bases at J, with 13 bases between. The length of the CDR3 is 14 residues. In DNA, the CDR3 is TGCAGTGCTAGAGAAGCAGGGCCCCGTACTGAAGCTTTCTTT. This encodes CSAREAGPRTEAFF.

This clonotype was seen only once. Germline and junction disagree at one end, which may indicate a read error. V usage is TRBV27 and J usage is TRBJ2-2; TRBD2 agrees at 8 bases. This CDR3 has 15 amino acids. CDR1 MNHEY and CDR2 SMNVEV come from the germline V gene (reference sequence). The CDR3: CASRPGGVITGELVF. CDR3 DNA sequence: TGTGCCAGCAGACCCGGGGGGGTGATAACCGGGGAGCTGGTTTTT.